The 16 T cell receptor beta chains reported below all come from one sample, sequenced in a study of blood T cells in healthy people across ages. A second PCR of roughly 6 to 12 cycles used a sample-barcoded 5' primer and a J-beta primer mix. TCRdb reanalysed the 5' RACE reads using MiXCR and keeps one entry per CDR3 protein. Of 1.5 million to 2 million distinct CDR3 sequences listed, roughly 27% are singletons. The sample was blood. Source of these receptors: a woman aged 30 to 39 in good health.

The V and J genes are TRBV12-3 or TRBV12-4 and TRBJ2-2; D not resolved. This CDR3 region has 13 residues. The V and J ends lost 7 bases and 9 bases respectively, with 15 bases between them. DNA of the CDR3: TGTGCCAGCAAGGGCCAGCTGGGTCGGGAGCTGTTTTTT. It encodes CASKGQLGRELFF.

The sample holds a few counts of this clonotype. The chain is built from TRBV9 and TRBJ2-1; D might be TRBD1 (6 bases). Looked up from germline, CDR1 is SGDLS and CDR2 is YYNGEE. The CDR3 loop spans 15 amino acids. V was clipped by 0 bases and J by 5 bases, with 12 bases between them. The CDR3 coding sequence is TGTGCCAGCAGCGTAGGCCAGGGGATTGACAATGAGCAGTTCTTC. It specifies CASSVGQGIDNEQFF.

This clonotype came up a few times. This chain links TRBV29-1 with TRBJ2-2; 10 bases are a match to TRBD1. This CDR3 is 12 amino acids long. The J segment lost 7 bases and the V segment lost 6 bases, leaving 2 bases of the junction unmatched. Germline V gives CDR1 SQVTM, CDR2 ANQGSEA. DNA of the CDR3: TGCAGCGTCGGGACAGGGGTCGGGGAGCTGTTTTTT. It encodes CSVGTGVGELFF.

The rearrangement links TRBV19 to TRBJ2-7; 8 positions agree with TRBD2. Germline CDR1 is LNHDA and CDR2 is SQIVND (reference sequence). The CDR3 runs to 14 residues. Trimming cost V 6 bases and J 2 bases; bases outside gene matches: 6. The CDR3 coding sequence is TGTGCCAGTAGGAACCTAGCGGGCACCTACGAGCAGTACTTC. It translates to CASRNLAGTYEQYF.

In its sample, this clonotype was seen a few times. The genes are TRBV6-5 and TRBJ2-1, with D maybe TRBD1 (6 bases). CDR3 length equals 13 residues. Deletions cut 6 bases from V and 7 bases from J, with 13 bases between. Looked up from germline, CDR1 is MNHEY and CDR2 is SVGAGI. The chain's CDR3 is CASRTGGMNEQFF. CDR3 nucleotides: TGTGCCAGCAGGACAGGCGGAATGAATGAGCAGTTCTTC.

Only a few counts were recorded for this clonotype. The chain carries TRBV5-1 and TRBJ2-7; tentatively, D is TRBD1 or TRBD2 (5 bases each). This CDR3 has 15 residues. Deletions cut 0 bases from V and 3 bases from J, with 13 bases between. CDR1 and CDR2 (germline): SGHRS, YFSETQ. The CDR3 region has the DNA TGCGCCAGCAGCTTGGACGCCCTTGGGGGCTACGAGCAGTACTTC. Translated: CASSLDALGGYEQYF.

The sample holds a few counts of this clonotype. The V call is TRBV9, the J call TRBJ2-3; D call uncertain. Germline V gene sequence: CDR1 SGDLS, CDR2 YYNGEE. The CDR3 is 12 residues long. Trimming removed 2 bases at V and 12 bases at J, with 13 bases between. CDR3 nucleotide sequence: TGTGCCAGCAGCGTGATTGGAGAGACCCAGTATTTT. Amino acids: CASSVIGETQYF.

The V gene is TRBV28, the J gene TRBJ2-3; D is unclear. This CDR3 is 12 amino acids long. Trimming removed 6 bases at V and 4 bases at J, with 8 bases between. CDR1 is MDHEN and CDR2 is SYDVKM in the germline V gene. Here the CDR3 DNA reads TGTGCCAGCAGGGCAGCCGCAGATACGCAGTATTTT. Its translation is CASRAAADTQYF.

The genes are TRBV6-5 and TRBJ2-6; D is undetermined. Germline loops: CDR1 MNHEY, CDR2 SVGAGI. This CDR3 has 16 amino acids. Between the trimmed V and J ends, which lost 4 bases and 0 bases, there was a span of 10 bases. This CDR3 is CASSLRRSSGANVLTF. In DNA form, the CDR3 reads TGTGCCAGCAGTTTACGACGGAGCTCTGGGGCCAACGTCCTGACTTTC.

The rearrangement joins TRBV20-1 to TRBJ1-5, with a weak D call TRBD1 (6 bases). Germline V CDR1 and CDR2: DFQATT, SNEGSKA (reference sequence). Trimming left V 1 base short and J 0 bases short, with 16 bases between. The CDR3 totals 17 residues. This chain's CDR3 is CSARAETGLYSNQPQHF. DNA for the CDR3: TGCAGTGCTAGAGCTGAAACAGGGCTTTATAGCAATCAGCCCCAGCATTTT.

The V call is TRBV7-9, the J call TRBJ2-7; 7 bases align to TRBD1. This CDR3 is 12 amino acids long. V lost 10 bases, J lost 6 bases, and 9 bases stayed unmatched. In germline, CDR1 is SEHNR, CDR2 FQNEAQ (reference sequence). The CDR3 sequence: CATTGEMVEQYF. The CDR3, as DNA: TGTGCCACAACAGGGGAGATGGTCGAGCAGTACTTC.

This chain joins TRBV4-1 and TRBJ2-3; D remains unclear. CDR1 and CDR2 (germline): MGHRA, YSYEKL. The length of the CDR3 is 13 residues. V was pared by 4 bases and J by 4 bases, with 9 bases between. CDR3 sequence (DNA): TGCGCCAGCAGCCCGGTAAAGCCAGATACGCAGTATTTT. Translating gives CASSPVKPDTQYF.

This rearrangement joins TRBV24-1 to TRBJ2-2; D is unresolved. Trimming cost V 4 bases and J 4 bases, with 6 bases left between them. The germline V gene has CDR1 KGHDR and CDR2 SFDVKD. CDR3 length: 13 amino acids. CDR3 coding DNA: TGTGCCACCAGTGACAGCTTCACCGGGGAGCTGTTTTTT. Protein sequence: CATSDSFTGELFF.

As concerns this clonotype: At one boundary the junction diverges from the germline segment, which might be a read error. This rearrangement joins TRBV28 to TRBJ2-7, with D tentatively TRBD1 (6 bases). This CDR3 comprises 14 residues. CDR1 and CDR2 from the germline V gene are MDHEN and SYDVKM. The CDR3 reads CTSSLVDRIHEQYF. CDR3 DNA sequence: TGTACCAGCAGTTTGGTCGACAGGATCCACGAGCAGTACTTC.

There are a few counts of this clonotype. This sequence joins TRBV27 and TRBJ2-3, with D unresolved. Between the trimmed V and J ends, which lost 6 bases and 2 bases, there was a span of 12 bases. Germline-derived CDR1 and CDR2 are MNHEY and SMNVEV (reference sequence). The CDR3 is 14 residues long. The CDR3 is CASSHRLTTDTQYF. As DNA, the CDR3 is TGTGCCAGCAGCCACCGTCTGACCACAGATACGCAGTATTTT.

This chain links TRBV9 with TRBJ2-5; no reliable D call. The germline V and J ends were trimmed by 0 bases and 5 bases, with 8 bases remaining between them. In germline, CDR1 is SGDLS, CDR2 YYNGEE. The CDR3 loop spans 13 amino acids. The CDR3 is CASSVVPGETQYF. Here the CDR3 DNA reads TGTGCCAGCAGCGTAGTGCCTGGGGAGACCCAGTACTTC. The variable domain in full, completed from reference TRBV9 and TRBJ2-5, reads DSGVTQTPKHLITATGQRVTLRCSPRSGDLSVYWYQQSLDQGLQFLIQYYNGEERAKGNILERFSAQQFPDLHSELNLSSLELGDSALYFCASSVVPGETQYFGPGTRLLVL.